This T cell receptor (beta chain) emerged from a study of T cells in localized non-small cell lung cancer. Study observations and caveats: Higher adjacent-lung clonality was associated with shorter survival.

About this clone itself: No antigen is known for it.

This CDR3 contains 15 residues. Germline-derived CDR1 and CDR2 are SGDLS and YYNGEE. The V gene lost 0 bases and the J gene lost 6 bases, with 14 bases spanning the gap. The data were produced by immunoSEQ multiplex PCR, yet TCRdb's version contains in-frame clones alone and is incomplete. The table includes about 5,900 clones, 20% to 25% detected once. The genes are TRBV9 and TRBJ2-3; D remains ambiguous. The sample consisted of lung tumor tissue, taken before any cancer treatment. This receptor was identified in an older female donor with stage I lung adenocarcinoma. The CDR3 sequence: CASSVDSTSLDTQYF. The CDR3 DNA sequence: TGTGCCAGCAGCGTAGATTCGACGAGCTTGGATACGCAGTATTTT.